Listed below are T cell receptor beta chains from one sample, sequenced in a study of blood T cells in healthy people across ages. TCRdb reprocessed the 5' RACE reads via MiXCR and lists one record per CDR3 protein. Among over 1,500,000 distinct CDR3 sequences listed, roughly 49% were seen once. Material: blood. These receptors were obtained from a woman aged 40 to 55 in good health. Both conserved end residues are part of each CDR3. Fields, in order: D gene, V gene, clone size, J gene, CDR3 DNA, CDR3 protein. The D gene is left open where the match is weak. Clone size is shown for a subset of rows, as once, few, many or a class of expanded clone.

-	TRBV7-7	-	TRBJ2-5	TGTGCTAGCAGCTCTCGACCGCGGGTACGAGGTTCCTGGCGGGAGACCCAGTACTTC	CASSSRPRVRGSWRETQYF
TRBD1	TRBV11-2	few	TRBJ1-6	TGTGCCAGCAGACCCGACAGGGGGGGATGGTCACCCCTCCACTTT	CASRPDRGGWSPLHF
-	TRBV2	-	TRBJ2-1	TGTGCCAGCAGTGAAGAGGCGGGGAGCTCCTACAATGAGCAGTTCTTC	CASSEEAGSSYNEQFF
-	TRBV5-5	once	TRBJ2-7	TGTACCAGCAGCCCTGACTACGAGCAGTACTTC	CTSSPDYEQYF
TRBD1	TRBV7-6	-	TRBJ2-3	TGTGCCAGCAGCGCAGAGCCACAGGGGGTGAGCACAGATACGCAGTATTTT	CASSAEPQGVSTDTQYF
-	TRBV12-3/TRBV12-4	-	TRBJ1-5	TGTGCCAGCTGGACGGAAAATAGCAATCAGCCCCAGCATTTT	CASWTENSNQPQHF
TRBD1	TRBV10-3	few	TRBJ2-5	TGTGCCGTTCAGGGACAGCAACAAGAGACCCAGTACTTC	CAVQGQQQETQYF
-	TRBV9	-	TRBJ1-5	TGTGCCAGCAGCGTAGTTGTGGGACGGGAGCCAAGCAATCAGCCCCAGCATTTT	CASSVVVGREPSNQPQHF
-	TRBV6-1	-	TRBJ2-1	TGTGCCAGCAGAGCCTACTACAATGAGCAGTTCTTC	CASRAYYNEQFF
-	TRBV27	many	TRBJ1-2	TGTGCCAGCAGCTTATCGGCGGGGGGGAACTATGGCTACACCTTC	CASSLSAGGNYGYTF
TRBD1	TRBV28	few	TRBJ2-6	TGTGCCAGCAGTTTATCCACAGGGGGAGCCAACGTCCTGACTTTC	CASSLSTGGANVLTF
-	TRBV7-2	few	TRBJ2-5	TGTGCCAGCAGCTTAGAAACCGGCCGCTGGGAGACCCAGTACTTC	CASSLETGRWETQYF
-	TRBV7-2	-	TRBJ1-5	TGTGCCAGCAGCTTAGACTATAGCAATCAGCCCCAGCATTTT	CASSLDYSNQPQHF
-	TRBV5-1	-	TRBJ2-5	TGCGCCAGCAGCCCTGCTAGCGACGGCTCCCAAGAGACCCAGTACTTC	CASSPASDGSQETQYF
TRBD2	TRBV6-5	-	TRBJ2-3	TGTGCCAGCAGTTACGGAACGGGGGGGCGCACAGATACGCAGTATTTT	CASSYGTGGRTDTQYF
TRBD1	TRBV7-9	-	TRBJ1-1	TGTGCCAGCAGCTCCTACGGACAGGGATCTACTGAAGCTTTCTTT	CASSSYGQGSTEAFF
TRBD1	TRBV6-5	-	TRBJ2-6	TGTGCCAGCAGGCTGGGGACAGCTGGGGCCAACGTCCTGACTTTC	CASRLGTAGANVLTF